The clone carrying this TCR beta chain occurred a few times. This CDR3 is built from 12 residues. CDR1 SQVTM and CDR2 ANQGSEA come from the germline V gene. The V gene lost 6 bases and the J gene lost 2 bases, with 11 bases spanning the gap. RNA, once extracted, was reverse transcribed into cDNA for use as the sequencing template. Libraries were prepared by immunoSEQ multiplex PCR; TCRdb keeps only in-frame clonotypes and omits some of them. The repertoire holds 70,000 or so clones, with about 30% as singletons. Treatment denoted: oral pan-JAK inhibitor, 5-10 mg twice daily. Researchers gathered lesional scalp punch biopsies and peripheral blood from patients with alopecia areata. The record originates from a study of CD8+ T cells in alopecia areata. As for the study in general: Dosing with tofacitinib proceeded for 6 to 18 months, followed by 6 months off drug.

This sample comprised CD8+ T cells sorted from blood, obtained at week 4, from a patient treated with tofacitinib. The V gene is TRBV29-1, the J gene TRBJ2-7; no firm D call. The sequence came from a human donor with alopecia areata. This CDR3 is CSVEPTPYEQYF. In DNA, the CDR3 is TGCAGCGTCGAGCCGACCCCCTACGAGCAGTACTTC.